This T cell receptor (beta chain) is drawn from a study of CD8 T cells in Susac syndrome. The CDR3 contains 16 residues. CDR1 and CDR2 (germline): LNHNV, YYDKDF (reference sequence). V was clipped by 5 bases and J by 8 bases; unmatched bases: 14. The RNA input was roughly 0.45 to 1 ug, and it was reverse transcribed with random hexamers. Amplification of TCR beta CDR3 spanned 54 Vbeta and 13 Jbeta via immunoSEQ multiplex PCR. TCRdb re-analysed the immunoSEQ multiplex PCR reads in MiXCR, keeping a single row per CDR3 protein. The sample lists just over 150,000 distinct CDR3 sequences; nearly 97% were seen once. Peripheral blood CD8+ and CD4+ T cells were profiled by TCR beta sequencing. Through negative isolation, CD4+ and CD8+ T cells were obtained, while TEMRA cells were enriched using FACS.

The specimen sequenced was CD8+ T cells from PBMCs. The rearrangement joins TRBV15 to TRBJ2-1; 8 positions match TRBD1. The TCR comes from a human donor with multiple sclerosis. CDR3 DNA sequence: TGTGCCACCAGCGAACCGGGACAGGATAGCCGCCATGAGCAGTTCTTC. Amino acid sequence: CATSEPGQDSRHEQFF.